These T cell receptor beta chains were read from a single sample in a study of shared clonotypes between healthy human individuals. Method: immunoSEQ multiplex PCR; TCRdb's copy keeps in-frame clones and lacks some. The sample carries 2 million to 2.5 million clones, 93% recorded once. Sequencing was carried out using naive CD4+ T cells from PBMCs. The source is a man aged 18 to 35 in good health. Some clones in this sample may be carry-over from other donors' samples. Each CDR3 is given with its conserved first and last residue. D genes are given only for firm matches. Clone size appears in some rows only: once, few, many, or a class for an expanded clone.

V,J,D,size,CDR3,DNA
TRBV28,TRBJ2-2,.,once,CASNPGGSSTGELFF,TGTGCCAGTAACCCAGGGGGGTCGAGCACCGGGGAGCTGTTTTTT
TRBV7-2,TRBJ2-3,TRBD1,.,CASTLNRGQGEYF,TGTGCCAGCACCCTGAATAGGGGACAGGGGGAGTATTTT
TRBV7-9,TRBJ2-1,TRBD1,.,CASSTTGTGSYNEQFF,TGTGCCAGCAGCACGACCGGGACAGGCTCCTACAATGAGCAGTTCTTC
TRBV6-5,TRBJ2-2,.,.,CASSRQGLWPGELFF,TGTGCCAGCTCCAGGCAGGGACTTTGGCCCGGGGAGCTGTTTTTT
TRBV28,TRBJ1-4,.,.,CASSFLGELFF,TGTGCCAGCAGTTTTTTGGGAGAACTGTTTTTT
TRBV29-1,TRBJ1-2,.,.,CSVEGSAGYTF,TGCAGCGTTGAGGGTTCGGCTGGCTACACCTTC
TRBV5-1,TRBJ2-6,.,.,CASSHGRTSGANVLTF,TGCGCCAGCAGCCACGGACGGACCTCTGGGGCCAACGTCCTGACTTTC
TRBV7-9,TRBJ2-1,TRBD2,.,CASSSGTSGYNEQFF,TGTGCCAGCAGCAGCGGGACTAGCGGCTACAATGAGCAGTTCTTC
TRBV7-2,TRBJ1-3,.,.,CASRGSTSGNTIYF,TGTGCCAGCAGGGGGTCTACCTCTGGAAACACCATATATTTT
TRBV10-3,TRBJ2-1,TRBD2,.,CAITPTSGYNEQFF,TGTGCCATCACCCCGACTAGCGGATACAATGAGCAGTTCTTC
TRBV6-1,TRBJ2-7,TRBD1,once,CASILGQGAWYEQYF,TGTGCCAGCATCCTCGGACAGGGGGCTTGGTACGAGCAGTACTTC
TRBV28,TRBJ2-7,.,.,CASAGRPFYEQYF,TGTGCCAGCGCTGGGCGGCCCTTCTACGAGCAGTACTTC
TRBV27,TRBJ2-2,.,once,CASSLFSTGELFF,TGTGCCAGCAGTTTATTTAGCACCGGGGAGCTGTTTTTT
TRBV12-5,TRBJ2-1,TRBD2,.,CASGFWTAAGVGDEQFF,TGTGCTAGTGGTTTCTGGACGGCTGCGGGAGTCGGCGATGAGCAGTTCTTC
TRBV29-1,TRBJ2-7,TRBD2,.,CSVEIGLADYEQYF,TGCAGCGTTGAAATAGGTCTAGCGGACTACGAGCAGTACTTC
TRBV5-1,TRBJ2-7,TRBD2,.,CASSSLASGRSEQYF,TGCGCCAGCAGCTCGCTGGCTAGCGGGAGATCCGAGCAGTACTTC
TRBV18,TRBJ1-4,.,.,CASSPLATNEKLFF,TGTGCCAGCTCACCCCTCGCAACTAATGAAAAACTGTTTTTT
TRBV29-1,TRBJ2-1,TRBD2,.,CSGALTAGGDNEQFF,TGCAGCGGGGCCCTAACTGCGGGAGGGGACAATGAGCAGTTCTTC
TRBV7-6,TRBJ2-1,.,.,CASSQRNNEQFF,TGTGCCAGCAGCCAGCGTAACAATGAGCAGTTCTTC
TRBV4-1,TRBJ2-1,TRBD2,once,CASSPGTMSNEQFF,TGCGCCAGCAGCCCGGGGACTATGTCCAATGAGCAGTTCTTC
TRBV5-4,TRBJ2-2,TRBD2,.,CASSIAGVNTGELFF,TGTGCCAGCAGTATAGCGGGAGTGAACACCGGGGAGCTGTTTTTT
TRBV18,TRBJ2-7,TRBD1,once,CASSPPGQAGREQYF,TGTGCCAGCTCACCACCGGGACAGGCAGGACGCGAGCAGTACTTC
TRBV5-1,TRBJ2-2,TRBD2,.,CASSLGAGGPAGELFF,TGCGCCAGCAGCCTGGGGGCGGGAGGGCCCGCCGGGGAGCTGTTTTTT
TRBV7-9,TRBJ2-7,.,once,CASSLEGATEQYF,TGTGCCAGCAGCTTAGAGGGAGCCACGGAGCAGTACTTC
TRBV7-2,TRBJ2-5,TRBD1,.,CASNPPGGRKGETQYF,TGTGCCAGCAACCCTCCAGGGGGCCGAAAAGGGGAGACCCAGTACTTC
TRBV6-5,TRBJ1-5,.,.,CASSYSRDNQPQHF,TGTGCCAGCAGTTACTCAAGGGACAATCAGCCCCAGCATTTT